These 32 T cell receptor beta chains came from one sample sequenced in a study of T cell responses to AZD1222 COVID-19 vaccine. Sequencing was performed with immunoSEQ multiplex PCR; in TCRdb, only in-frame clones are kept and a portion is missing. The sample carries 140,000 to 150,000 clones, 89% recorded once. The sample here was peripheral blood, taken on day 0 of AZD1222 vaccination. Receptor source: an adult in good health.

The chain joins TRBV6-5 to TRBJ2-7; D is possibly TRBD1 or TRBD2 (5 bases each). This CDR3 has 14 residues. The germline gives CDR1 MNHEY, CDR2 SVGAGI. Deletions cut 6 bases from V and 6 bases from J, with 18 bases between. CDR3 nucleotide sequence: TGTGCCAGCAGGCCTTCCGGGACCAAAGGCGAGCAGTACTTC. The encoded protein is CASRPSGTKGEQYF.

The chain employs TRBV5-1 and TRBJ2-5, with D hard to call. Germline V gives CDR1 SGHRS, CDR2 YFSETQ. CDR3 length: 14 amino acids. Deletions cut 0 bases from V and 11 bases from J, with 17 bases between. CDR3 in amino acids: CASSLEATPGSQYF. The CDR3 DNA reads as TGCGCCAGCAGCTTGGAGGCCACCCCGGGTTCTCAGTACTTC.

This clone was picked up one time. The CDR3 protein is CASSYSPGYTEAFF. The CDR3 DNA is TGTGCCAGCAGTTACTCCCCGGGGTACACTGAAGCTTTCTTT. J is TRBJ1-1 and V is TRBV6-5, with no clear D. This CDR3 contains 14 residues. The germline V gene has CDR1 MNHEY and CDR2 SVGAGI. Deletions cut 0 bases from V and 3 bases from J, with 8 bases between.

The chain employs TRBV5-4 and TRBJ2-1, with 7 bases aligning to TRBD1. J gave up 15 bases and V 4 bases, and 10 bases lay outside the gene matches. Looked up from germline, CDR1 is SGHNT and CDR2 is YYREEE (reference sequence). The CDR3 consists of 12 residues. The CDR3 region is CASSPKTGKSFF. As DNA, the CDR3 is TGTGCCAGCAGCCCCAAGACAGGGAAATCGTTCTTC.

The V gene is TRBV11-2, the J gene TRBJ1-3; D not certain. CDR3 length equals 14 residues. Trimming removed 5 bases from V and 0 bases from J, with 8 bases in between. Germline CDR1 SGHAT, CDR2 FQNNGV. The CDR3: CASSPGSSGNTIYF. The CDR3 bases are TGTGCCAGCAGCCCCGGCAGCTCTGGAAACACCATATATTTT.

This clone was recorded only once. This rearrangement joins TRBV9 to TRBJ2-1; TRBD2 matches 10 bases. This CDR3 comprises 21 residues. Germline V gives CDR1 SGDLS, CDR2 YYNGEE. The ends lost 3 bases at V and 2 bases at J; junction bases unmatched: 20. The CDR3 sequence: CASSAPTGTSARSATYNEQFF. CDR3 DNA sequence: TGTGCCAGCAGCGCCCCAACTGGGACTAGCGCTCGAAGTGCGACCTACAATGAGCAGTTCTTC. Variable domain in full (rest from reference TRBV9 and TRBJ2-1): DSGVTQTPKHLITATGQRVTLRCSPRSGDLSVYWYQQSLDQGLQFLIQYYNGEERAKGNILERFSAQQFPDLHSELNLSSLELGDSALYFCASSAPTGTSARSATYNEQFFGPGTRLTVL.

DNA of the CDR3: TGTGCCAGCAGCTTGACAGAGAACACTGAAGCTTTCTTT. It encodes CASSLTENTEAFF. The rearrangement joins TRBV7-9 to TRBJ1-1, with D possibly TRBD1 on 5 matching bases. The CDR3 runs 13 residues. The ends were cut back, 3 bases at V and 1 base at J, with 6 bases in the middle. Germline values: CDR1 SEHNR, CDR2 FQNEAQ (reference sequence).

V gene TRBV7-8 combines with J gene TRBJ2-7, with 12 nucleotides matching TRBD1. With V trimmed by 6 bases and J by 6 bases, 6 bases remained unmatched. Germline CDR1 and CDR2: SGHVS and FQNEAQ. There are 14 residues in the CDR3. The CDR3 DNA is TGTGCCAGCAGACCGGGACAGGGGGCCTCCGAGCAGTACTTC. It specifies CASRPGQGASEQYF.

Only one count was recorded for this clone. As DNA, the CDR3 is TGTGCCAGCAGCTTAGTAGTGGGGAGCACTGAAGCTTTCTTT. It translates to CASSLVVGSTEAFF. The chain uses TRBV7-2 and TRBJ1-1; D is unclear. The V end was cut by 1 base, the J end by 4 bases, with 10 bases between. Germline CDR1 reads SGHTA; CDR2 reads FQGNSA. This CDR3 region has 14 residues. Based on the CDR3 plus reference TRBV7-2 and TRBJ1-1, the full variable domain is GAGVSQSPSNKVTEKGKDVELRCDPISGHTALYWYRQSLGQGLEFLIYFQGNSAPDKSGLPSDRFSAERTGGSVSTLTIQRTQQEDSAVYLCASSLVVGSTEAFFGQGTRLTVV.

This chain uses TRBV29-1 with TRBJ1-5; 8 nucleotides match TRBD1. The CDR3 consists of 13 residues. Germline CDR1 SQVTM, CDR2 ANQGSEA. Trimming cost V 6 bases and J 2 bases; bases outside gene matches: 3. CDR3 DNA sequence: TGCAGCGTAGGACAGGGTGGCAATCAGCCCCAGCATTTT. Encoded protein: CSVGQGGNQPQHF.

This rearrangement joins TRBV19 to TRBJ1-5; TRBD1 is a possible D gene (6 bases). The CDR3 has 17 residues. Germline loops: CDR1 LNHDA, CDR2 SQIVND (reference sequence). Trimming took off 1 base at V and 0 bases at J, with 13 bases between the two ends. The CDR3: CASSIVSRGYSNQPQHF. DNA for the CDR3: TGTGCCAGTAGTATAGTTTCCAGGGGTTATAGCAATCAGCCCCAGCATTTT.

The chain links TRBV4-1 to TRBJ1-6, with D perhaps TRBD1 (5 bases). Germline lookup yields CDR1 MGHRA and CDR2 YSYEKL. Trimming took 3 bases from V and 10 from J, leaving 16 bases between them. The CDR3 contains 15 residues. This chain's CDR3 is CASSQGPSSLSPLHF. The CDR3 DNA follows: TGCGCCAGCAGCCAGGGACCTTCTTCCCTGTCACCCCTCCACTTT.

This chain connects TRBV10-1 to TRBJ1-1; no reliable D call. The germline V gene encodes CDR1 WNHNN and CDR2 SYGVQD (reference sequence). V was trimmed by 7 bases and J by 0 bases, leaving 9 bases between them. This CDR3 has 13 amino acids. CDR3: CASKALLNTEAFF. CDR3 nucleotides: TGCGCCAGCAAGGCCCTCTTGAACACTGAAGCTTTCTTT.

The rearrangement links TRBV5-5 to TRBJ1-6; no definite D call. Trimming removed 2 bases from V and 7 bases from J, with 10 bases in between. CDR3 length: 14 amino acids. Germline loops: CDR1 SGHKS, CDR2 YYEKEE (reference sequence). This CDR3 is CASSLLVANSPLHF. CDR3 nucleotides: TGTGCCAGCAGCTTATTGGTTGCCAATTCACCCCTCCACTTT.

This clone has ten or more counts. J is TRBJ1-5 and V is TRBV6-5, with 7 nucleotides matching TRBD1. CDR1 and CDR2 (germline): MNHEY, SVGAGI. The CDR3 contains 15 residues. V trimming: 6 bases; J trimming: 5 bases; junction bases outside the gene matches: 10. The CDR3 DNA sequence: TGTGCCAGCAGCCCAGGGGGAGATCAGCATCAGCCCCAGCATTTT. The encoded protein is CASSPGGDQHQPQHF.

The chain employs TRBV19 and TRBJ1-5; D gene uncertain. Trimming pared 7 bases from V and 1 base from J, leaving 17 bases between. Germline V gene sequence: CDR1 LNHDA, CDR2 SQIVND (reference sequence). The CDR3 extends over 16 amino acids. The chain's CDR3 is CASTPRAGTSNQPQHF. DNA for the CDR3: TGTGCCAGTACCCCCCGGGCCGGTACGAGCAATCAGCCCCAGCATTTT.

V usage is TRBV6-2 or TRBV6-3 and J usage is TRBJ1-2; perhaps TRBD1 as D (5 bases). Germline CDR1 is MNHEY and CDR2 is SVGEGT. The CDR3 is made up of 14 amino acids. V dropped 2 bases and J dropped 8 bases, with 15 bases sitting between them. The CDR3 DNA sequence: TGTGCCAGCAGTTACGGGTCGGCAGGGCTCGGCTACACCTTC. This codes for CASSYGSAGLGYTF.

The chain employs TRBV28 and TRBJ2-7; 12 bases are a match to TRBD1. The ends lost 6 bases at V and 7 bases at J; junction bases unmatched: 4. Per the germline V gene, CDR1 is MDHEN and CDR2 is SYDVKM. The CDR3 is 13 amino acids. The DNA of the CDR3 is TGTGCCAGCAGGGGACAGGGGGCTTGGGAGCAGTACTTC. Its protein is CASRGQGAWEQYF.

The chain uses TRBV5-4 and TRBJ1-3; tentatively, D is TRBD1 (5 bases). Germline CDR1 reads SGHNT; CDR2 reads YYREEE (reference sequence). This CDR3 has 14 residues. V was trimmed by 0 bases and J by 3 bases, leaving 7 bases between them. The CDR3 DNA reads TGTGCCAGCAGCTTGGGGGGGAGTGGAAACACCATATATTTT. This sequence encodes CASSLGGSGNTIYF.

CDR3 DNA: TGTGCCAGCAGCTTATCTCGGAACACTGAAGCTTTCTTT. This gives the protein CASSLSRNTEAFF. The J gene is TRBJ1-1, the V gene TRBV11-3; D ambiguous. The CDR3 sequence is 13 residues long. The V end was cut by 2 bases, the J end by 1 base, with 5 bases between. The germline V gene encodes CDR1 SGHNT and CDR2 YENEEA.

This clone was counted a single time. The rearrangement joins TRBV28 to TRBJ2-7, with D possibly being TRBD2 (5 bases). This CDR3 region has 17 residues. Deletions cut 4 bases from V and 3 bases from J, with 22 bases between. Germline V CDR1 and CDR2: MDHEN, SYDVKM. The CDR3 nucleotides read TGTGCCAGCAGTTCACTCCGCCTCGGGGTAAGAAGCTACGAGCAGTACTTC. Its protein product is CASSSLRLGVRSYEQYF. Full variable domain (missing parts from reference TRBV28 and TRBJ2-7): DVKVTQSSRYLVKRTGEKVFLECVQDMDHENMFWYRQDPGLGLRLIYFSYDVKMKEKGDIPEGYSVSREKKERFSLILESASTNQTSMYLCASSSLRLGVRSYEQYFGPGTRLTVT.

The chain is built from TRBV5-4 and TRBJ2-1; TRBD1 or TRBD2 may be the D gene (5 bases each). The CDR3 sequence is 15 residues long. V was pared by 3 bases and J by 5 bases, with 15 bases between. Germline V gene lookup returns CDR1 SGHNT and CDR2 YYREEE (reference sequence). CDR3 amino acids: CASSSAGTLDNEQFF. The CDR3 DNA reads TGTGCCAGCAGCTCCGCTGGGACCTTAGACAATGAGCAGTTCTTC.

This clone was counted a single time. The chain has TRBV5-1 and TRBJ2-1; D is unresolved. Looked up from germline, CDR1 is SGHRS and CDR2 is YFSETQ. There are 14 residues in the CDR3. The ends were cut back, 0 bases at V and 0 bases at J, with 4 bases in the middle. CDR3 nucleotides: TGCGCCAGCAGCTTGGGCCTCTCCTACAATGAGCAGTTCTTC. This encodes CASSLGLSYNEQFF.

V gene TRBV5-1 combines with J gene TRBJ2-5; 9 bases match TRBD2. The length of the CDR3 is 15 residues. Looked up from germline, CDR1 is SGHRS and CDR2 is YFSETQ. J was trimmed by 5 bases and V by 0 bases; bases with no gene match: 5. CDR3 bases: TGCGCCAGCAGCTTGGGTTTAGCGGGAGAGGAGACCCAGTACTTC. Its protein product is CASSLGLAGEETQYF.

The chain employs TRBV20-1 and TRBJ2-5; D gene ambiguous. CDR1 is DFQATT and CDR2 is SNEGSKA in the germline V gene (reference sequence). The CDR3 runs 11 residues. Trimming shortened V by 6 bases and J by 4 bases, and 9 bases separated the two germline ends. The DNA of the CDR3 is TGCAGTGCCCGGCGAGGAGAGACCCAGTACTTC. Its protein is CSARRGETQYF.

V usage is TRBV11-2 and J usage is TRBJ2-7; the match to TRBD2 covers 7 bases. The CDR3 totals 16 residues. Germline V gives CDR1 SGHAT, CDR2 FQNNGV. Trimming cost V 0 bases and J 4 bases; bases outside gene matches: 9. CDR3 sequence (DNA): TGTGCCAGCAGCTTAGATAGGGGAGGGCCTTGGTACGAGCAGTACTTC. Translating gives CASSLDRGGPWYEQYF. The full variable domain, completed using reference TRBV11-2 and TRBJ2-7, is EAGVAQSPRYKIIEKRQSVAFWCNPISGHATLYWYQQILGQGPKLLIQFQNNGVVDDSQLPKDRFSAERLKGVDSTLKIQPAKLEDSAVYLCASSLDRGGPWYEQYFGPGTRLTVT.

The CDR3 sequence: CASSPRGTVGRYNEQFF. The CDR3 bases are TGTGCCAGCAGCCCCCGCGGGACGGTCGGTAGGTACAATGAGCAGTTCTTC. The J gene is TRBJ2-1, the V gene TRBV3-1 (or the pseudogene TRBV3-2); a possible D gene is TRBD2 (6 bases). Trimming took 4 bases from V and 4 from J, leaving 20 bases between them. The length of the CDR3 is 17 residues. Germline V gives CDR1 LGHDT, CDR2 YNNKEL (reference sequence).

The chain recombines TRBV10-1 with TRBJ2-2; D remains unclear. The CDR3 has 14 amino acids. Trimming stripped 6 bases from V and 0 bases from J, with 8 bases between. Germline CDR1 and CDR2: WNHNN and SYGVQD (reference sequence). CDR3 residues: CASRLQTNTGELFF. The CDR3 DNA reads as TGCGCCAGCAGACTGCAAACGAACACCGGGGAGCTGTTTTTT.

CDR3 sequence (DNA): TGTGCCAGCAGCTTAGTGCCCAAGACTGGGGGACTCCCGGTGGAGCAGTTCTTC. It translates to CASSLVPKTGGLPVEQFF. This chain links TRBV7-6 with TRBJ2-1, with D perhaps TRBD2 (6 bases). The V end lost 1 base, the J end lost 10 bases, and 26 bases lay between the germline ends. The CDR3 is made up of 18 amino acids. The germline gives CDR1 SGHVS, CDR2 FNYEAQ.

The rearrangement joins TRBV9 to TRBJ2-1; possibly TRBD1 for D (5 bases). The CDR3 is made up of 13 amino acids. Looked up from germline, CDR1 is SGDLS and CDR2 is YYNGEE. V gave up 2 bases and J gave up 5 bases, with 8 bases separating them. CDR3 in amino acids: CASSVAGNNEQFF. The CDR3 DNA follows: TGTGCCAGCAGCGTTGCAGGGAACAATGAGCAGTTCTTC.

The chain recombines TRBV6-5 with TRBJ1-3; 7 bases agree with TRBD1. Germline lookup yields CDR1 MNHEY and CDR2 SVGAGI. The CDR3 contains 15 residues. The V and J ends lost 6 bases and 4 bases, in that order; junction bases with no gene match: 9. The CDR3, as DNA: TGTGCCAGCAGCTTAGACAGGGCGTACGGAAACACCATATATTTT. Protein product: CASSLDRAYGNTIYF.

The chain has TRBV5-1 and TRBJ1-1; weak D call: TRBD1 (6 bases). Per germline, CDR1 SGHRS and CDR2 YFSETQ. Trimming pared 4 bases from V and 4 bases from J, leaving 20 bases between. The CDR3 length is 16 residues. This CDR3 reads CASSLELRGLGTEAFF. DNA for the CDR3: TGCGCCAGCAGCCTGGAACTGCGGGGGCTGGGCACTGAAGCTTTCTTT.